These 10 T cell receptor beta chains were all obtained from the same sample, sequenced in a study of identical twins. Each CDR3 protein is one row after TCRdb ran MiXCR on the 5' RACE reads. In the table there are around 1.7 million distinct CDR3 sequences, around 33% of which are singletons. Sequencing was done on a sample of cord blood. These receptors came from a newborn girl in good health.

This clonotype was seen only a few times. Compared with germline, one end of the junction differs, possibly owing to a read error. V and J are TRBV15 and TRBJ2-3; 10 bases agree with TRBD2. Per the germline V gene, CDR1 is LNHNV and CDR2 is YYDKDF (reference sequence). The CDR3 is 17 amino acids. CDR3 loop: CATSRGGLAGVTGTQYF. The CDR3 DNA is TGTGCCACCAGCAGAGGGGGGCTAGCGGGAGTGACAGGTACGCAGTATTTT. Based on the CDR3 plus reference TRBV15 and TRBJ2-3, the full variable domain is DAMVIQNPRYQVTQFGKPVTLSCSQTLNHNVMYWYQQKSSQAPKLLFHYYDKDFNNEADTPDNFQSRRPNTSFCFLDIRSPGLGDTAMYLCATSRGGLAGVTGTQYFGPGTRLTVL.

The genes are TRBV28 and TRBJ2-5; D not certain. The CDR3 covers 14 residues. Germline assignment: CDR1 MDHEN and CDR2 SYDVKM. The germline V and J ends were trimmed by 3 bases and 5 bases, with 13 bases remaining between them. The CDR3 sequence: CASSFAAVLETQYF. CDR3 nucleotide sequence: TGTGCCAGCAGTTTTGCGGCCGTCCTCGAGACCCAGTACTTC.

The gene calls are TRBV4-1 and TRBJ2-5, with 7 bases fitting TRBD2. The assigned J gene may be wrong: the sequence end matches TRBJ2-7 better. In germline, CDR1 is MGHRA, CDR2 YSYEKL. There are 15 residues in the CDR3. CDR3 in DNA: TGCGCCAGCAGCCAGAACCCGGGACTAAGGGACGAGCAGTACTTC. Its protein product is CASSQNPGLRDEQYF.

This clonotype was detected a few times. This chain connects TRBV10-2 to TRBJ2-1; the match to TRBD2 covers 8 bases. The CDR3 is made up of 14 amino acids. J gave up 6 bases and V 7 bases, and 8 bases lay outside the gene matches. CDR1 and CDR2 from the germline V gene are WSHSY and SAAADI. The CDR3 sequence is CASKPGLVSNEQFF. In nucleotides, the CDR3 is TGCGCCAGCAAACCGGGACTAGTGTCCAATGAGCAGTTCTTC.

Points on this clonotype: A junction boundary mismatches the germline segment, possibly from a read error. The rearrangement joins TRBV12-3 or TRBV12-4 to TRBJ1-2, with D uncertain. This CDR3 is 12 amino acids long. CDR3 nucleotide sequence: TGTGCCAGCAGTTTCCGTACTCATGGCTGCACCTTC. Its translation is CASSFRTHGCTF.

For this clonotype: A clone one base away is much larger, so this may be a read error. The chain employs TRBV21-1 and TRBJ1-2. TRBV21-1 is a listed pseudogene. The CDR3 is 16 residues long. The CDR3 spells CASSKVSRPINYGYIF. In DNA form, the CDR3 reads TGTGCCAGCAGCAAAGTATCTCGACCGATTAACTATGGCTACATCTTC.

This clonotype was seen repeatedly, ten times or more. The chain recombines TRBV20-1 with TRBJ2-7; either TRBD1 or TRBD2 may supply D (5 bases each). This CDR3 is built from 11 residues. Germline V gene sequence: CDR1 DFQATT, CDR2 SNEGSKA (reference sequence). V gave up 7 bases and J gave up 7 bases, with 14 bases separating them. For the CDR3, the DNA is TGCAGTGTCGAACTAGAGGGGGAGCAGTACTTC. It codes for CSVELEGEQYF.

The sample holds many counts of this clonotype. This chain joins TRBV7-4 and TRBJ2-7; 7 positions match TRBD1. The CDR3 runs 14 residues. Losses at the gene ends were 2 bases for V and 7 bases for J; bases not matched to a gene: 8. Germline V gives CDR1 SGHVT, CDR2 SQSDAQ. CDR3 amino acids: CASSLRQGLGEQYF. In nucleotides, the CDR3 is TGTGCCAGCAGCTTACGACAGGGCTTAGGGGAGCAGTACTTC.

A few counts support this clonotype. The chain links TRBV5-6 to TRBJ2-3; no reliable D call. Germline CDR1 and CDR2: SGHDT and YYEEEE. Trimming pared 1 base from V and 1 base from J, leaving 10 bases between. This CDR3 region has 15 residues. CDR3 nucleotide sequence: TGTGCCAGCAGCTTGATCCGCTCCCGCACAGATACGCAGTATTTT. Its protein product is CASSLIRSRTDTQYF.

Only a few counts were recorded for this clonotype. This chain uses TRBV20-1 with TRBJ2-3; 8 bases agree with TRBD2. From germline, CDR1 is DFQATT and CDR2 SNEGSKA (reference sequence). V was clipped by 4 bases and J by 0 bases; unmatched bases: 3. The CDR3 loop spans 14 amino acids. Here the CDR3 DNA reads TGCAGTGCTATTGGACTAGCTAGCACAGATACGCAGTATTTT. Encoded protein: CSAIGLASTDTQYF.